The 5 T cell receptor beta chains given below trace back to one sample, sequenced in a study of CD8 T cells in Susac syndrome. RNA in amounts of roughly 0.5 to 1 ug was reverse transcribed with random hexamers. TCRdb re-called the immunoSEQ multiplex PCR reads with MiXCR, one entry per CDR3 protein. The repertoire holds around 150,000 distinct CDR3 sequences, with roughly 94% as singletons. Sequenced material: CD8+ T cells from PBMCs. These receptor sequences come from a human donor with Susac syndrome.

The V gene is TRBV2, the J gene TRBJ2-3; 7 bases are a match to TRBD1. J was trimmed by 0 bases and V by 2 bases; bases with no gene match: 8. The CDR3 is 17 residues long. The germline CDR1 and CDR2 sequences are SNHLY and FYNNEI. The CDR3 bases are TGTGCCAGCAGTGAATTTGGGACAGAATCTAGCACAGATACGCAGTATTTT. Protein sequence: CASSEFGTESSTDTQYF.

J is TRBJ2-6 and V is TRBV9; D is ambiguous. Trimming took off 4 bases at V and 0 bases at J, with 5 bases between the two ends. Germline CDR1 and CDR2: SGDLS and YYNGEE. CDR3 length: 14 amino acids. The chain's CDR3 is CASSSSSGANVLTF. The CDR3, as DNA: TGTGCCAGCAGCTCAAGCTCTGGGGCCAACGTCCTGACTTTC. Together with reference TRBV9 and TRBJ2-6, the CDR3 gives the full variable domain: DSGVTQTPKHLITATGQRVTLRCSPRSGDLSVYWYQQSLDQGLQFLIQYYNGEERAKGNILERFSAQQFPDLHSELNLSSLELGDSALYFCASSSSSGANVLTFGAGSRLTVL.

The chain joins TRBV10-3 to TRBJ2-7; unclear D gene. Germline loops: CDR1 ENHRY, CDR2 SYGVKD. The CDR3 extends over 12 amino acids. V shed 3 bases and J shed 2 bases, with 5 bases lying between them. CDR3 DNA sequence: TGTGCCATCAGTGACCTGACCTACGAGCAGTACTTC. Protein: CAISDLTYEQYF.

This clonotype was detected once. V is TRBV5-1 and J is TRBJ1-2; perhaps TRBD1 as D (5 bases). CDR1 SGHRS and CDR2 YFSETQ come from the germline V gene. The ends were cut back, 1 base at V and 10 bases at J, with 20 bases in the middle. The CDR3 contains 15 residues. The CDR3 nucleotides are TGCGCCAGCAGCTTGACCGGGGCTATCGACGACAACTACACCTTC. Translating it yields CASSLTGAIDDNYTF.

V is TRBV7-3 and J is TRBJ2-5; 11 bases line up with TRBD1. The CDR3 consists of 15 residues. The J segment lost 5 bases and the V segment lost 3 bases, leaving 5 bases of the junction unmatched. Germline CDR1 SGHTA, CDR2 FQGTGA. The CDR3 loop reads CASSFGTGGLETQYF. The CDR3 DNA is TGTGCCAGCAGCTTCGGGACAGGGGGTTTGGAGACCCAGTACTTC.